The entry below describes one T cell receptor (beta chain). The antigen is unknown. This entry is derived from a study of cytomegalovirus exposure and HLA in healthy donors. Points from the study as a whole: Previously analyzed data showed that most TCR beta V segments were productive at a frequency of about 87% or about 30%. TCR beta V- and J-gene trimming was later associated with a missense DCLRE1C variant. Roughly uniform depth of sequencing across donors was assumed in presence/absence analyses.

J was trimmed by 2 bases and V by 4 bases; bases with no gene match: 2. The CDR3 extends over 16 amino acids. From germline, CDR1 is SGHAT and CDR2 FQNNGV. PCR used 60 Vbeta primers and 13 Jbeta primers. How the authors handled the data: Later, an analysis found 80 million or so unique TCR beta chains, and some 10 million of these were shared. Assay used: immunoSEQ multiplex PCR; TCRdb lists only in-frame clones, some missing. V and J calls and clone size are as listed in that table; D and trimming were resolved from the DNA. The repertoire holds 150,000 or so clones, roughly 80% seen once, with 1% to 1.5% in the top ten.

This chain connects TRBV11-2 to TRBJ2-7, with TRBD2 matching 16 bases. Sequencing was carried out using PBMCs. The receptor comes from a middle-aged man in good health and CMV-seropositive. The CDR3 coding sequence is TGTGCCAGCAGCTCGGGGACTAGCGGGAGGGCCTACGAGCAGTACTTC. Translating gives CASSSGTSGRAYEQYF. The full variable domain, in which reference TRBV11-2 and TRBJ2-7 provide the parts outside the CDR3, is EAGVAQSPRYKIIEKRQSVAFWCNPISGHATLYWYQQILGQGPKLLIQFQNNGVVDDSQLPKDRFSAERLKGVDSTLKIQPAKLEDSAVYLCASSSGTSGRAYEQYFGPGTRLTVT.